What follows are 9 T cell receptor beta chains derived from one specimen sequenced in a study of T cell repertoires in cytomegalovirus infection. TCRdb itself ran the reads through MiXCR, one entry per CDR3 protein. Of a few hundred thousand distinct CDR3 sequences in the sample, approximately 17% are singletons; the top ten hold more than 45%. The specimen sequenced was CD8+ T cells from PBMCs. The receptors were sampled from a human donor in good health (CMV status not recorded). Some clones in this sample may be carry-over from other donors' samples.

Worth noting for this clonotype: A read error may be the cause here, since a much bigger clone is one base away. The chain uses TRBV7-9 and TRBJ1-1; D perhaps matches TRBD1 (6 bases). The CDR3 is 15 residues long. In germline, CDR1 is SEHNR, CDR2 FQNEAQ (reference sequence). CDR3 sequence reads: CASILPEGVNTEAFF. In DNA, the CDR3 is TGTGCCAGCATCTTACCGGAGGGGGTGAACACTGAAGCTTTCTTT. The full variable domain, rest sourced from reference TRBV7-9 and TRBJ1-1, is DTGVSQNPRHKITKRGQNVTFRCDPISEHNRLYWYRQTLGQGPEFLTYFQNEAQLEKSRLLSDRFSAERPKGSFSTLEIQRTEQGDSAMYLCASILPEGVNTEAFFGQGTRLTVV.

This clonotype was observed at least ten times. The junction departs from germline at one end; a sequencing error may be responsible. J is TRBJ2-5 and V is TRBV6-2 or TRBV6-3; tentatively, D is TRBD1 or TRBD2 (5 bases each). The CDR3 totals 14 residues. Germline V gene lookup returns CDR1 MNHEY and CDR2 SVGEGT. The CDR3 nucleotides are TGTGCCAGCAGTTACGGGACGCGAAGGGACCGGCCAGACTTC. Its protein is CASSYGTRRDRPDF.

This chain uses TRBV4-1 with TRBJ1-3; 8 bases align to TRBD1. The germline V gene has CDR1 MGHRA and CDR2 YSYEKL. The CDR3 length is 16 residues. The J segment lost 2 bases and the V segment lost 5 bases, leaving 8 bases of the junction unmatched. CDR3 bases: TGCGCCAGCAGCTCGACAGGGGATATCACTGGAAACACCATATATTTT. Translating gives CASSSTGDITGNTIYF.

The chain couples TRBV27 to TRBJ2-7; D is perhaps TRBD1 (6 bases). Germline lookup yields CDR1 MNHEY and CDR2 SMNVEV (reference sequence). The V end was cut by 2 bases, the J end by 4 bases, with 18 bases between. The CDR3 length is 16 residues. CDR3: CASSLAPTTGAYEQYF. CDR3 sequence (DNA): TGTGCCAGCAGTTTAGCCCCCACGACAGGAGCGTACGAGCAGTACTTC.

In nucleotides, the CDR3 is TGTGCCAGCAAGTCAGACTCCTACGAGCAGTACTTC. Its protein product is CASKSDSYEQYF. This chain connects TRBV2 to TRBJ2-7, with D unresolved. The length of the CDR3 is 12 residues. Germline values: CDR1 SNHLY, CDR2 FYNNEI. V lost 7 bases and J 0 bases, leaving 7 bases between the germline ends.

This clonotype has a count of ten or more. The chain carries TRBV12-3 or TRBV12-4 and TRBJ1-5; the D gene is possibly TRBD1 (5 bases). This CDR3 is built from 14 residues. Trimming removed 7 bases at V and 7 bases at J, with 17 bases between. The CDR3 is CASTVAGEEQPQHF. DNA for the CDR3: TGTGCCAGCACCGTAGCGGGGGAGGAGCAGCCCCAGCATTTT.

This clonotype has just a few counts. This chain uses TRBV28 with TRBJ2-7; TRBD2 matches at 8 bases. The CDR3 is made up of 15 amino acids. Germline CDR1 reads MDHEN; CDR2 reads SYDVKM. The ends lost 7 bases at V and 2 bases at J; junction bases unmatched: 10. CDR3 sequence reads: CASIPRGGPPYEQYF. As DNA, the CDR3 is TGTGCCAGCATACCCCGCGGGGGGCCCCCCTACGAGCAGTACTTC.

The chain joins TRBV28 to TRBJ2-3, with 9 bases identical to TRBD1. V lost 5 bases, J lost 6 bases, and 9 bases stayed unmatched. There are 15 residues in the CDR3. Germline-derived CDR1 and CDR2 are MDHEN and SYDVKM. The CDR3 DNA reads TGTGCCAGCAGTGGACAGGGGCGCTTAGGGGATACGCAGTATTTT. Translating gives CASSGQGRLGDTQYF.

This rearrangement joins TRBV20-1 to TRBJ2-7, with D possibly TRBD1 on 5 matching bases. Germline CDR1 reads DFQATT; CDR2 reads SNEGSKA (reference sequence). V dropped 5 bases and J dropped 1 base, with 12 bases sitting between them. The CDR3 sequence is 13 residues long. The CDR3 DNA sequence: TGCAGTGCTGGAACAGGATATTCCTACGAGCAGTACTTC. It yields the protein CSAGTGYSYEQYF.